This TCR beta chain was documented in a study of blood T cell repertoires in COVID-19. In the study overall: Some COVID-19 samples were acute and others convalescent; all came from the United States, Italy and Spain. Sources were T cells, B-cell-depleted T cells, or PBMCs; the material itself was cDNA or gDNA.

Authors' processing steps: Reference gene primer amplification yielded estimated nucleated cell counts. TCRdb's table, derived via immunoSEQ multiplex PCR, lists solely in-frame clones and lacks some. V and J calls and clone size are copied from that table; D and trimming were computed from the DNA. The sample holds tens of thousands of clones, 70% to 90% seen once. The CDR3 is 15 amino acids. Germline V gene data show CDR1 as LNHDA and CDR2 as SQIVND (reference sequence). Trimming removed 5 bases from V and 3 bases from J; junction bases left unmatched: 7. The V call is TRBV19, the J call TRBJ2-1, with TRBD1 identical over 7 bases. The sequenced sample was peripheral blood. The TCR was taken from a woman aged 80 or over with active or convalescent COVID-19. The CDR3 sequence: CASSAYRGSYNEQFF. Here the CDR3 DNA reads TGTGCCAGTAGTGCCTACAGGGGAAGCTACAATGAGCAGTTCTTC.